The clone carrying this T cell receptor (beta chain) was counted a few times. TCRdb re-derived calls from the RT-PCR reads in MiXCR, one entry per CDR3 protein. Of fewer than 800,000 distinct CDR3 sequences detected, 13% to 15% appear once; the ten largest clones hold 3.6%. V gave up 1 base and J gave up 0 bases; unmatched junction bases: 0. The CDR3 runs to 14 residues. Germline loops: CDR1 SGHTA, CDR2 FQGNSA. The sample taken for sequencing was memory CD4+ T cells from blood. The TCR was taken from a female donor in good health, serving as a healthy control. The chain couples TRBV7-2 to TRBJ2-7, with 7 bases lining up with TRBD2. This chain's CDR3 is CASSLGDYSYEQYF. CDR3 DNA sequence: TGTGCCAGCAGCTTAGGGGACTACTCCTACGAGCAGTACTTC.